This passage covers 19 T cell receptor beta chains from one sample sequenced in a study of shared clonotypes between healthy human individuals. Sequencing was performed with immunoSEQ multiplex PCR; in TCRdb, only in-frame clones are kept and a portion is missing. The profile shows over 1.4 million clones, 95% to 97% of them singletons. The specimen sequenced was naive CD4+ T cells sorted from blood. Subset of the sample: CD45RA+ positively selected. These receptors all come from a young man in good health.

This chain connects TRBV2 to TRBJ2-7; D may be TRBD2 (6 bases). Trimming shortened V by 1 base and J by 4 bases, and 11 bases separated the two germline ends. Germline values: CDR1 SNHLY, CDR2 FYNNEI. The CDR3 totals 14 residues. The CDR3 loop is CASSEEGSGYEQYF. CDR3 coding DNA: TGTGCCAGCAGTGAAGAGGGAAGCGGGTACGAGCAGTACTTC.

The rearrangement joins TRBV11-3 to TRBJ2-5, with D tentatively TRBD1 (6 bases). The CDR3 sequence is 12 residues long. V was clipped by 5 bases and J by 4 bases, with 8 bases between them. Germline values: CDR1 SGHNT, CDR2 YENEEA. CDR3 sequence reads: CASSARGETQYF. CDR3 in DNA: TGTGCCAGCAGCGCCAGGGGAGAGACCCAGTACTTC.

V and J are TRBV2 and TRBJ2-2; maybe TRBD2 (6 bases). The germline V gene encodes CDR1 SNHLY and CDR2 FYNNEI. V was pared by 8 bases and J by 5 bases, with 15 bases between. The CDR3 is 14 amino acids. The CDR3 here is CASWGVLWTGELFF. CDR3 nucleotides: TGTGCCAGCTGGGGGGTTCTGTGGACCGGGGAGCTGTTTTTT.

This sequence joins TRBV7-2 and TRBJ1-1, with unresolved D. Deletions cut 5 bases from V and 7 bases from J, with 5 bases between. The CDR3 runs to 10 residues. CDR1 and CDR2 (germline): SGHTA, FQGNSA. The CDR3 here is CASSASEAFF. Here the CDR3 DNA reads TGTGCCAGCAGCGCTAGTGAAGCTTTCTTT.

The chain links TRBV30 to TRBJ1-5; weak D call: TRBD1 (5 bases). The CDR3 spans 17 residues. Germline loops: CDR1 GTSNPN, CDR2 SVGIG (reference sequence). V was shortened by 3 bases and J by 5 bases, with 23 bases between the two germline ends. This chain's CDR3 is CAWRLMFLRQRYQPQHF. The DNA for the CDR3 is TGTGCCTGGAGGCTTATGTTTCTAAGACAGAGATATCAGCCCCAGCATTTT.

The V and J genes are TRBV27 and TRBJ2-7; 11 nucleotides match TRBD2. After removal of 5 bases from V and 4 bases from J, the junction contained 4 bases not matched to a gene. Germline V gene lookup returns CDR1 MNHEY and CDR2 SMNVEV (reference sequence). CDR3 length: 14 residues. The CDR3 reads CASSPRTSGYEQYF. As DNA, the CDR3 is TGTGCCAGCAGTCCCAGGACTAGCGGGTACGAGCAGTACTTC.

V is TRBV28 and J is TRBJ2-7; 9 bases align to TRBD2. CDR3 length equals 14 residues. Germline trimming cut 6 bases from V and 0 bases from J; bases unmatched to any gene: 3. The germline V gene has CDR1 MDHEN and CDR2 SYDVKM. This chain's CDR3 is CASRNSGGSYEQYF. The CDR3 DNA sequence: TGTGCCAGCAGGAATAGCGGGGGCTCCTACGAGCAGTACTTC. Combining the CDR3 with reference TRBV28 and TRBJ2-7 gives the whole variable domain DVKVTQSSRYLVKRTGEKVFLECVQDMDHENMFWYRQDPGLGLRLIYFSYDVKMKEKGDIPEGYSVSREKKERFSLILESASTNQTSMYLCASRNSGGSYEQYFGPGTRLTVT.

V and J are TRBV27 and TRBJ2-5; D is ambiguous. CDR3 length equals 16 residues. V lost 4 bases and J lost 5, with 20 bases in between. The germline gives CDR1 MNHEY, CDR2 SMNVEV (reference sequence). CDR3 coding DNA: TGTGCCAGCAGTTACCGGACCCCACCCCGAGAGGAGACCCAGTACTTC. Its translation is CASSYRTPPREETQYF.

The V gene is TRBV28, the J gene TRBJ2-1; 16 bases align to TRBD2. V dropped 8 bases and J dropped 8; count of bases not matched to a gene: 15. This CDR3 spans 18 amino acids. Germline V lookup: CDR1 MDHEN, CDR2 SYDVKM. CDR3 nucleotides: TGTGCCAGCGCTCCCTCGGGACTAGCGGGGGGGATTTTCGATGAGCAGTTCTTC. Translating it yields CASAPSGLAGGIFDEQFF.

This chain's CDR3 is CASSQDRGSSTDTQYF. CDR3 sequence (DNA): TGCGCCAGCAGCCAAGATAGAGGATCTAGCACAGATACGCAGTATTTT. The gene calls are TRBV4-1 and TRBJ2-3; no firm D call. Per germline, CDR1 MGHRA and CDR2 YSYEKL. The CDR3 is made up of 16 amino acids. Trimming removed 0 bases at V and 0 bases at J, with 10 bases between.

The sample holds a few counts of this clone. The V and J genes are TRBV10-1 and TRBJ1-4; D is perhaps TRBD1 (5 bases). Per the germline V gene, CDR1 is WNHNN and CDR2 is SYGVQD (reference sequence). The length of the CDR3 is 14 residues. Trimming left V 9 bases short and J 4 bases short, with 15 bases between. The CDR3 loop reads CASTETEDNEKLFF. The CDR3 bases are TGCGCCAGTACGGAGACAGAGGATAATGAAAAACTGTTTTTT.

The chain employs TRBV7-3 and TRBJ2-1; TRBD2 matches 7 bases. CDR1 SGHTA and CDR2 FQGTGA come from the germline V gene. This CDR3 spans 16 amino acids. Trimming removed 5 bases from V and 5 bases from J; junction bases left unmatched: 12. CDR3 bases: TGTGCCAGCAGCCCACACCCGGGACTACGTAACAATGAGCAGTTCTTC. It specifies CASSPHPGLRNNEQFF.

This clone appeared a single time. This chain links TRBV7-9 with TRBJ1-1, with D perhaps TRBD1 (6 bases). This CDR3 spans 17 amino acids. With 1 base removed from V and 1 base from J, the gap between germline ends came to 16 bases. Germline loops: CDR1 SEHNR, CDR2 FQNEAQ (reference sequence). As DNA, the CDR3 is TGTGCCAGCAGCTTAGGTGGCAGGGGAAAAGGGAACACTGAAGCTTTCTTT. Protein sequence: CASSLGGRGKGNTEAFF.

This sequence joins TRBV6-6 and TRBJ2-3; 7 bases line up with TRBD2. After removal of 10 bases from V and 5 bases from J, the junction contained 15 bases not matched to a gene. The CDR3 loop spans 15 amino acids. Per the germline V gene, CDR1 is MNHNY and CDR2 is SVGAGI (reference sequence). Here the CDR3 reads CATLRAGVRGDTQYF. The CDR3 DNA sequence: TGTGCCACCCTCCGGGCGGGGGTTCGTGGAGATACGCAGTATTTT.

J is TRBJ2-6 and V is TRBV5-4, with unresolved D. Trimming stripped 8 bases from V and 1 base from J, with 10 bases between. The CDR3 loop spans 14 amino acids. Germline V CDR1 and CDR2: SGHNT, YYREEE (reference sequence). The CDR3, as DNA: TGTGCCAGTGTGCCTAGGTCTGGGGCCAACGTCCTGACTTTC. It yields the protein CASVPRSGANVLTF.

The chain combines TRBV7-3 with TRBJ2-1; the D is unclear. V was pared by 2 bases and J by 2 bases, with 7 bases between. In germline, CDR1 is SGHTA, CDR2 FQGTGA. CDR3 length: 14 residues. Here the CDR3 reads CASSLGTAYNEQFF. CDR3 nucleotide sequence: TGTGCCAGCAGCTTAGGAACAGCCTACAATGAGCAGTTCTTC.

The V and J genes are TRBV28 and TRBJ2-1, with D possibly being TRBD1 or TRBD2 (5 bases each). Germline V gene lookup returns CDR1 MDHEN and CDR2 SYDVKM. The CDR3 totals 15 residues. V gave up 3 bases and J gave up 6 bases, with 15 bases separating them. The CDR3: CASSFGATPGNEQFF. The CDR3 DNA reads TGTGCCAGCAGTTTCGGGGCTACCCCGGGCAATGAGCAGTTCTTC.

In nucleotides, the CDR3 is TGTGCCAGCACAGGCCGAGGCACAGATACGCAGTATTTT. Its protein product is CASTGRGTDTQYF. This sequence joins TRBV7-2 and TRBJ2-3; no firm D call. Trimming pared 7 bases from V and 1 base from J, leaving 9 bases between. From germline, CDR1 is SGHTA and CDR2 FQGNSA. The CDR3 has 13 amino acids.

The chain joins TRBV5-6 to TRBJ2-2; tentative D call: TRBD1 (6 bases). The CDR3 consists of 14 residues. From germline, CDR1 is SGHDT and CDR2 YYEEEE. V dropped 4 bases and J dropped 5 bases, with 12 bases sitting between them. The CDR3 DNA reads as TGTGCCAGCAGCAGTGGAACAGGGACCGGGGAGCTGTTTTTT. Its protein product is CASSSGTGTGELFF.